The 9 T cell receptor beta chains presented below share a single source sample, sequenced in a study of radiotherapy plus CTLA-4 blockade in lung cancer. Data came from immunoSEQ multiplex PCR; TCRdb stores just in-frame clones and leaves some out. The table records 40,000 to 50,000 clones, 82% of them present only once. The source material was peripheral blood, sampled from a patient treated with radiotherapy plus ipilimumab. Source of these receptors: a human donor with non-small cell lung cancer who had stable disease on radiotherapy plus ipilimumab.

The V and J genes are TRBV18 and TRBJ2-5; 9 bases fit TRBD1. The CDR3 consists of 17 residues. V trimming: 0 bases; J trimming: 4 bases; junction bases outside the gene matches: 9. The germline CDR1 and CDR2 sequences are KGHSH and LQKENI. In DNA form, the CDR3 reads TGTGCCAGCTCACCACCTTCCGGGACAGGGTTGTCAGAGACCCAGTACTTC. This encodes CASSPPSGTGLSETQYF. Drawing the rest from reference TRBV18 and TRBJ2-5, the complete variable domain is NAGVMQNPRHLVRRRGQEARLRCSPMKGHSHVYWYRQLPEEGLKFMVYLQKENIIDESGMPKERFSAEFPKEGPSILRIQQVVRGDSAAYFCASSPPSGTGLSETQYFGPGTRLLVL.

This clone was counted a single time. The chain couples TRBV28 to TRBJ1-5; 9 bases agree with TRBD1. The CDR3 is 16 residues long. In germline, CDR1 is MDHEN, CDR2 SYDVKM. The V and J ends lost 0 bases and 0 bases, in that order; junction bases with no gene match: 0. This CDR3 reads CASSLWTGGSNQPQHF. CDR3 nucleotide sequence: TGTGCCAGCAGTTTATGGACAGGGGGTAGCAATCAGCCCCAGCATTTT.

The V call is TRBV11-2, the J call TRBJ2-5; D ambiguous. Germline CDR1 is SGHAT and CDR2 is FQNNGV. This CDR3 contains 13 residues. V lost 2 bases and J 4 bases, leaving 8 bases between the germline ends. The CDR3 sequence: CASSLTLLETQYF. The CDR3 nucleotides are TGTGCCAGCAGCTTAACCCTACTAGAGACCCAGTACTTC.

V is TRBV19 and J is TRBJ2-5, with D tentatively TRBD1 (5 bases). The germline V gene encodes CDR1 LNHDA and CDR2 SQIVND (reference sequence). The CDR3 has 16 amino acids. Trimming removed 3 bases at V and 3 bases at J, with 17 bases between. For the CDR3, the DNA is TGTGCCAGTAGTATCCGTAGGCAGGGTGGAGAAGAGACCCAGTACTTC. Its protein product is CASSIRRQGGEETQYF.

This chain connects TRBV7-8 to TRBJ2-7; D uncertain. Germline values: CDR1 SGHVS, CDR2 FQNEAQ. This CDR3 comprises 15 residues. V was shortened by 3 bases and J by 0 bases, with 12 bases between the two germline ends. The CDR3 region is CASSFQRVGSYEQYF. CDR3 coding DNA: TGTGCCAGCAGCTTTCAACGGGTAGGCTCCTACGAGCAGTACTTC.

The rearrangement links TRBV6-1 to TRBJ1-5, with D perhaps matching TRBD1 (5 bases). The V gene lost 8 bases and the J gene lost 3 bases, with 17 bases spanning the gap. Germline V gives CDR1 MNHNS, CDR2 SASEGT. The CDR3 length is 15 residues. The CDR3 loop reads CASSGGRQPNQPQHF. In nucleotides, the CDR3 is TGTGCCAGCTCGGGGGGGAGGCAGCCCAATCAGCCCCAGCATTTT.

J is TRBJ2-1 and V is TRBV11-2, with 11 bases that match TRBD2. Germline CDR1 and CDR2: SGHAT and FQNNGV. V shed 5 bases, J shed 3 bases, and the junction held 6 bases outside the gene matches. This CDR3 is 16 amino acids long. CDR3 loop: CASSDQTSGNYNEQFF. CDR3 coding DNA: TGTGCCAGCAGCGACCAGACTAGCGGGAACTACAATGAGCAGTTCTTC.

This clone has only a few counts. The rearrangement joins TRBV9 to TRBJ2-3; 7 bases match TRBD1. The CDR3 has 14 residues. Germline CDR1 and CDR2: SGDLS and YYNGEE. V dropped 2 bases and J dropped 4; count of bases not matched to a gene: 4. CDR3 residues: CASSVQGVADTQYF. The CDR3 coding sequence is TGTGCCAGCAGCGTCCAGGGGGTGGCAGATACGCAGTATTTT.

Concerning this clone: This could be a read error, since a much larger clone is one nucleotide away. V gene TRBV5-6 combines with J gene TRBJ2-2; no reliable D call. This CDR3 contains 12 residues. Germline CDR1 reads SGHDT; CDR2 reads YYEEEE. V was cut by 1 base and J by 6 bases, with 4 bases left in between. The CDR3 region has the DNA TGTGCCAGCAGCTTGTGGCCCGGGGAGCTGTTTTTT. Residues: CASSLWPGELFF. Looking up the rest from reference TRBV5-6 and TRBJ2-2 gives the full variable domain: DAGVTQSPTHLIKTRGQQVTLRCSPKSGHDTVSWYQQALGQGPQFIFQYYEEEERQRGNFPDRFSGHQFPNYSSELNVNALLLGDSALYLCASSLWPGELFFGEGSRLTVL.